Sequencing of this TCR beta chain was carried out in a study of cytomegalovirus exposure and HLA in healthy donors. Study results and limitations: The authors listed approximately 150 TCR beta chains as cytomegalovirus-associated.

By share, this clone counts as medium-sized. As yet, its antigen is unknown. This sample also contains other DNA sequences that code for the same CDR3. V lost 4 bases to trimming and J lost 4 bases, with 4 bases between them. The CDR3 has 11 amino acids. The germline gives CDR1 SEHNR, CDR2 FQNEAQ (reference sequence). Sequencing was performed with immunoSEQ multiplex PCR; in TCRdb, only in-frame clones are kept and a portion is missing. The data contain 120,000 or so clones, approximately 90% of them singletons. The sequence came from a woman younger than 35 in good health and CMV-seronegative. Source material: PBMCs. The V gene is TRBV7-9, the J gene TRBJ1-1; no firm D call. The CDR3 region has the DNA TGTGCCAGCAGCTCCTCCACTGAAGCTTTCTTT. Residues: CASSSSTEAFF.